The rows below give T cell receptor beta chains drawn from one sample of a study of blood T cell repertoires in COVID-19. Produced via immunoSEQ multiplex PCR; TCRdb's table is partial and in-frame only. The table lists about 150,000 clones, around four fifths of them singletons, with 2.5% to 3% in the top ten. The sequencing input was peripheral blood. Receptors originate from a woman of 80 years or more with COVID-19, enrolled during active disease. Each CDR3 is given with its conserved first and last residue. The D gene is left open where the match is weak.

>TRBD1|TRBJ1-3|13|TRBV19
CASAQGTGNTIYF
TGTGCCAGTGCACAGGGGACGGGAAACACCATATATTTT
>.|TRBJ2-1|13|TRBV11-3
CASSSYGWDEQFF
TGTGCCAGCAGCAGTTACGGGTGGGATGAGCAGTTCTTC
>TRBD1|TRBJ1-1|14|TRBV18
CASSPGTGHTEAFF
TGTGCCAGCTCACCCGGGACAGGGCATACTGAAGCTTTCTTT
>.|TRBJ2-1|14|TRBV5-1
CASSPQGPYNEQFF
TGCGCCAGCAGTCCCCAGGGGCCCTACAATGAGCAGTTCTTC
>TRBD1|TRBJ2-5|14|TRBV5-1
CASSSGQGTGTQYF
TGCGCCAGCAGCTCAGGACAGGGTACGGGGACCCAGTACTTC
>.|TRBJ2-7|12|TRBV6-6
CASRAGTYEQYF
TGTGCCAGCAGAGCCGGGACCTACGAGCAGTACTTC
>TRBD1|TRBJ1-1|16|TRBV19
CASSRPGQLLNTEAFF
TGTGCCAGTAGTAGGCCGGGACAGCTTCTGAACACTGAAGCTTTCTTT
>.|TRBJ2-3|11|TRBV15
CATSSRDTQYF
TGTGCCACCAGCAGCCGGGATACGCAGTATTTT
>TRBD1|TRBJ1-4|17|TRBV4-2
CASSPDRGGSTNEKLFF
TGTGCCAGCAGCCCCGACAGGGGGGGCTCAACTAATGAAAAACTGTTTTTT
>.|TRBJ2-7|13|TRBV6-5
CASSYLRDYEQYF
TGTGCCAGCAGTTACCTTCGGGACTACGAGCAGTACTTC
>.|TRBJ2-6|19|TRBV5-1
CASRRTLIIDYSGANVLTF
TGCGCCAGCAGGCGGACCTTAATTATCGACTACTCTGGGGCCAACGTCCTGACTTTC
>.|TRBJ2-7|14|TRBV7-9
CASSPMGAVDEQYF
TGTGCCAGCAGCCCGATGGGGGCGGTCGACGAGCAGTACTTC
>.|TRBJ2-1|15|TRBV7-2
CASSLLADSYNEQFF
TGTGCCAGCAGCTTATTAGCGGACTCCTACAATGAGCAGTTCTTC
>TRBD1|TRBJ2-3|14|TRBV3-1/TRBV3-2
CASSHGQGADTQYF
TGTGCCAGCAGCCACGGTCAGGGGGCAGATACGCAGTATTTT
>.|TRBJ2-1|15|TRBV14
CASSRGGRSYNEQFF
TGTGCCAGCAGCCGAGGAGGGCGATCCTACAATGAGCAGTTCTTC
>.|TRBJ1-1|13|TRBV7-8
CASSRFGNTEAFF
TGTGCCAGCAGCCGGTTCGGGAACACTGAAGCTTTCTTT
>TRBD1|TRBJ2-1|17|TRBV4-3
CASSQDLGTGDYNEQFF
TGCGCCAGCAGCCAAGACCTCGGGACAGGGGACTACAATGAGCAGTTCTTC